A selection of T cell receptor beta chains follows, all from one sample in a study of graft-versus-host responses after intestinal transplantation. Using immunoSEQ multiplex PCR, the repertoire was profiled, and TCRdb retains in-frame clones only, with some absent. The table has roughly 18,000 clones, 35% to 40% seen once. The source material was alloreactive CD4+ T cells from a mixed lymphocyte reaction culture, sampled before intestinal transplant. The receptors were sampled from a human patient who received an intestinal transplant. The CDR3 runs from the conserved cysteine through the conserved F or W.

>TRBV11-2
CASSLDRGQEQFF
>TRBV6-5
CASSADSVLVAPLHF
>TRBV9
CASSVTSNSPLHF
>TRBV23-1
CASSQWLREYQYF
>TRBV2
CASSANRGGTEAFF
>TRBV10-3
CAISERQGHNEQFF
>TRBV19
CASSVAGGNEQYF
>TRBV6-1
CASSESLAVTGELFF
>TRBV9
CASSVEGARNQPQHF
>TRBV6-5
CASRLWGVYEKLFF
>TRBV4-1
CASSQWDRAASGANVLTF
>TRBV6-5
CASSYAGEGQETQYF
>TRBV4-2
CASSQDYQVYTAGELFF
>TRBV23-1
CASNRDRRIQIFSGNTIYF
>TRBV11-2
CASSLEGNTEAFF
>TRBV11-2
CASSPSGGGSYEQYF
>TRBV7-3
CASSYSGGVGNEQFF
>TRBV4-1
CASSQTRDSLSSPLHF
>TRBV10-3
CAIRLGQNTEAFF
>TRBV6-1
CASGRKTSGNTIYF
>TRBV7-2
CASSIRPGQGNSPLHF
>TRBV19
CACNRVNSNQPQHF
>TRBV5-4
CASSQTTGATNEKLFF
>TRBV5-4
CASSLGGDYLYTQYF
>TRBV2
CASIRDRGWRGYEQYF
>TRBV27
CASSLSTGAAGELFF
>TRBV11-2
CASSSQGPTEAFF
>TRBV2
CASSPSYEQYF
>TRBV19
CASSPGDLPGNTIYF
>TRBV6-6
CASMAVGSPLHF
>TRBV7-8
CASSLVTGGIFRDTQYF
>TRBV11-2
CASSLVVAGSSPLHF
>TRBV6-5
CASRGGLGTTYGYTF
>TRBV7-8
CASSTRQGISTDTQYF
>TRBV6-5
CASSYRTGPNQPQHF
>TRBV15
CATKPRVGNEKLFF
>TRBV27
CASRYYATQNTEAFF
>TRBV7-6
CASSPAGQHYGYTF
>TRBV6-6
CASSSPGTGGTNTIYF
>TRBV6-1
CASRPGTAYEQYF
>TRBV12-1
CASSFERSSYEQYF
>TRBV11-2
CASSLGWGGVSQGQFF
>TRBV2
CASALAGQFF
>TRBV5-8
CASSLAGNREKLFF
>TRBV5-1
CASSLAKGAPTDTQYF
>TRBV30
CAWSVRVTQYF
>TRBV7-9
CATRGGPPNTYEQYF
>TRBV12-2
CASQGSLGHPEAFF
>TRBV10-2
CASRARTGPIVLVAAETQYF